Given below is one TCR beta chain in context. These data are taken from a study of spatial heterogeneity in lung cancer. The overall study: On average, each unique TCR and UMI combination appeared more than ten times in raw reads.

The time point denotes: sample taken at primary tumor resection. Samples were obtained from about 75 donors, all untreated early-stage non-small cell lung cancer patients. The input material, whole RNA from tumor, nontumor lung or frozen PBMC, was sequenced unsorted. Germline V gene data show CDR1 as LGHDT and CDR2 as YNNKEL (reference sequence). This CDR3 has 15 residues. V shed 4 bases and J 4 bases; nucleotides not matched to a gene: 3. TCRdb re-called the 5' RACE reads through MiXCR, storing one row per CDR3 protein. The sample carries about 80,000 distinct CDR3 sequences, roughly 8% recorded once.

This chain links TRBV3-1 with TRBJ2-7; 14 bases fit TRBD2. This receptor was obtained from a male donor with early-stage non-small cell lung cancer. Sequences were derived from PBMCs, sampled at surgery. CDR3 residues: CASSRRLAGGYEQYF. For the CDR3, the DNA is TGTGCCAGCAGCCGAAGACTAGCGGGAGGGTACGAGCAGTACTTC.